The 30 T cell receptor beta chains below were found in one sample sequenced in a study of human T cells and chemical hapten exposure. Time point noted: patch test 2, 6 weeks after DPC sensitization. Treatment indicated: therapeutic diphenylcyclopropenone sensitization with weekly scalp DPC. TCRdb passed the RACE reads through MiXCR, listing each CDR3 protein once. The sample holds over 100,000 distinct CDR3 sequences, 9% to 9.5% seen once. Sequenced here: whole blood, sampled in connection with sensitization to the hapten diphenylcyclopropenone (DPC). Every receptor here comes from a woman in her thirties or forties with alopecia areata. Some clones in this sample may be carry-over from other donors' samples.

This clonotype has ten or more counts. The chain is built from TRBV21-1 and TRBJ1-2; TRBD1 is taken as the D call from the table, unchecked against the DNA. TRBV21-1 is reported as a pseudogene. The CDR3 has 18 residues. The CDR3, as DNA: TGTGCCAGCAGCAAATTGGCCCTACAGGGGGCGGAAAACTATGGCTACACCTTC. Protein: CASSKLALQGAENYGYTF.

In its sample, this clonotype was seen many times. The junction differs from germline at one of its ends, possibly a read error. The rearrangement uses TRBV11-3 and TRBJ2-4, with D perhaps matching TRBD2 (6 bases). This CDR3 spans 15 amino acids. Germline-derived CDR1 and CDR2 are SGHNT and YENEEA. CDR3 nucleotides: TGTGCCAGCAGCTTAGGCGGGGCAGCCGAAAACATTCAGTACTTC. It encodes CASSLGGAAENIQYF.

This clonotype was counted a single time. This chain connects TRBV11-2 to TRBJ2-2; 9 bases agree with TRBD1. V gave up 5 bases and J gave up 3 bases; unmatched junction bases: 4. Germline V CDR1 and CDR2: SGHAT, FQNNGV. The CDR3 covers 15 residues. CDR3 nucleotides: TGTGCCAGCAGCACACAGGGGGCCGACACCGGGGAGCTGTTTTTT. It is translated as CASSTQGADTGELFF.

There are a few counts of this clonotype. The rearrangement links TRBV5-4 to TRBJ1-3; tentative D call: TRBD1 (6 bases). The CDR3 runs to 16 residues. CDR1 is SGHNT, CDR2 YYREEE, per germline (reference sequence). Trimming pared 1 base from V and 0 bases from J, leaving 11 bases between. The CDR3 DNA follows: TGTGCCAGCAGCTTGTGGGGGCTGACCTCTGGAAACACCATATATTTT. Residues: CASSLWGLTSGNTIYF.

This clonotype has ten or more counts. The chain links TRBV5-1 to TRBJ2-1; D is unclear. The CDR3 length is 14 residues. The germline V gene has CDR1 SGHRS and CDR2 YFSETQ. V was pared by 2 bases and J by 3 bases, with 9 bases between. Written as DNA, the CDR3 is TGCGCCAGCAGCTTAAGGAACGGCTACAATGAGCAGTTCTTC. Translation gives CASSLRNGYNEQFF.

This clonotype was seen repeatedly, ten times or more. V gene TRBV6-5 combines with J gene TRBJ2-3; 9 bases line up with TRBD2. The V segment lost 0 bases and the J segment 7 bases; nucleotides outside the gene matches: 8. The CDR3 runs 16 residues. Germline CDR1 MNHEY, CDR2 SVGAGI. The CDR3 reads CASSYSVASGAYTQYF. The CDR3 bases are TGTGCCAGCAGTTACTCGGTGGCTAGCGGGGCATATACGCAGTATTTT.

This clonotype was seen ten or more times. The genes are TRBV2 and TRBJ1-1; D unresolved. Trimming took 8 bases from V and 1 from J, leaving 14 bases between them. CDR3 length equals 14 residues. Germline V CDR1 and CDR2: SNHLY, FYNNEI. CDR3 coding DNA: TGTGCCAGCCGAGAGGGAGGCTGGAACACTGAAGCTTTCTTT. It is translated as CASREGGWNTEAFF.

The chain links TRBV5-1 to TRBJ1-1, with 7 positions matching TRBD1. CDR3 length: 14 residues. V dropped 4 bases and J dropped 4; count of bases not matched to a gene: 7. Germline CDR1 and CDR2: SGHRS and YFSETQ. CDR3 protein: CASSTGQVGTEAFF. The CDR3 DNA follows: TGCGCCAGCAGCACCGGACAGGTTGGCACTGAAGCTTTCTTT.

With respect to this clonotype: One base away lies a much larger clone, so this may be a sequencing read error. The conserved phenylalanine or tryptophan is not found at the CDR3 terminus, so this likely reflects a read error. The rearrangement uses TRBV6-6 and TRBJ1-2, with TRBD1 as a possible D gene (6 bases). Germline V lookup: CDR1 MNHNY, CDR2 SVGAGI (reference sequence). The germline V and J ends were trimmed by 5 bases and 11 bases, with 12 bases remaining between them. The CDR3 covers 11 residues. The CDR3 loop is CASSPQQGYTL. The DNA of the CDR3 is TGTGCCAGCAGTCCCCAACAGGGATACACCTTA.

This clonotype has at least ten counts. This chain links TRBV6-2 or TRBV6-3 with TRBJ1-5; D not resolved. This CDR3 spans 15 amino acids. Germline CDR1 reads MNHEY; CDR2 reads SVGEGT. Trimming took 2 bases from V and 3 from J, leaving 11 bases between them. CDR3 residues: CASSYRLRDNQPQHF. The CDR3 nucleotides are TGTGCCAGCAGTTACCGCCTTAGAGACAATCAGCCCCAGCATTTT.

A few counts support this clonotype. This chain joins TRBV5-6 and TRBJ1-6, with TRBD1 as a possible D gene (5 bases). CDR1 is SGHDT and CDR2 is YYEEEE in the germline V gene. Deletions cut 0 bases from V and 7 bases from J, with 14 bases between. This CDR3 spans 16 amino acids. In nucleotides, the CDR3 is TGTGCCAGCAGCTTGGTCATGGGGGAATGGAATTCACCCCTCCACTTT. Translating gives CASSLVMGEWNSPLHF.

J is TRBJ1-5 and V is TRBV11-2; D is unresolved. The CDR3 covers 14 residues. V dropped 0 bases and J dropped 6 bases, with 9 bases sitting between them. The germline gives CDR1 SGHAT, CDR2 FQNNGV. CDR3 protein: CASSLDGATQPQHF. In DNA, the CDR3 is TGTGCCAGCAGCTTAGATGGCGCGACTCAGCCCCAGCATTTT.

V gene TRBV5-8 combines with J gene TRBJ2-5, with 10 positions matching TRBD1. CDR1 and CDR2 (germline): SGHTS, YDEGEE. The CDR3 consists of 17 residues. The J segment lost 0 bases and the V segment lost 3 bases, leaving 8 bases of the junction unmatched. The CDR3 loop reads CASSSSRDRGYQETQYF. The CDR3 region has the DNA TGTGCCAGCAGCTCGAGCCGGGACAGGGGCTACCAAGAGACCCAGTACTTC.

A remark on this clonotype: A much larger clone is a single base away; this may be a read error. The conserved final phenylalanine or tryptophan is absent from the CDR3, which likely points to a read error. The CDR3 DNA follows: TGTGCCAGCAGCTTTGACAGGGGAGTGGGTGGCTACACCATC. As protein: CASSFDRGVGGYTI. The chain combines TRBV11-2 with TRBJ1-2; 8 nucleotides line up with TRBD1. This CDR3 region has 14 residues. CDR1 SGHAT and CDR2 FQNNGV come from the germline V gene. Losses at the gene ends were 3 bases for V and 7 bases for J; bases not matched to a gene: 7.

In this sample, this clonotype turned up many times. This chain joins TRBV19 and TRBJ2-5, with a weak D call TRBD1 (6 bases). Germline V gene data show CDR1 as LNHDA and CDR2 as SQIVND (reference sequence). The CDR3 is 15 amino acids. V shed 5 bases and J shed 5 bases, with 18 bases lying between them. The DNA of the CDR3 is TGTGCCAGTAGTCCTCGACAGGCCGCCAGGGAGACCCAGTACTTC. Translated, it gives CASSPRQAARETQYF.

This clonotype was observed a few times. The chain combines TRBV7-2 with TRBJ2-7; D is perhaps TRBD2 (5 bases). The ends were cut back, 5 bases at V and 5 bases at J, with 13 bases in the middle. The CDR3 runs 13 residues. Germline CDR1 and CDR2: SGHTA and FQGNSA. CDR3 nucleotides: TGTGCCAGCAGCCAAACCTCGGGAAACGAGCAGTACTTC. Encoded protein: CASSQTSGNEQYF.

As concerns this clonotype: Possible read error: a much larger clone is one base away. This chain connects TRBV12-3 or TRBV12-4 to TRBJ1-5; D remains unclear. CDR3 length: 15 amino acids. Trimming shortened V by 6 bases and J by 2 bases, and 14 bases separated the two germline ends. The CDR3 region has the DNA TGTGCCAGCAGCCCTTGGCTGGGTGGCAATCAGCCCCAGCATTTT. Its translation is CASSPWLGGNQPQHF.

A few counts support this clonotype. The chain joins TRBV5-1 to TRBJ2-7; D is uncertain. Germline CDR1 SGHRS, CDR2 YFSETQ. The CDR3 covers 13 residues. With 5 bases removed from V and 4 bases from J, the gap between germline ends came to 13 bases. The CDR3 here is CASRLSGVYEQYF. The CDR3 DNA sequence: TGCGCCAGCAGACTCTCAGGTGTTTACGAGCAGTACTTC.

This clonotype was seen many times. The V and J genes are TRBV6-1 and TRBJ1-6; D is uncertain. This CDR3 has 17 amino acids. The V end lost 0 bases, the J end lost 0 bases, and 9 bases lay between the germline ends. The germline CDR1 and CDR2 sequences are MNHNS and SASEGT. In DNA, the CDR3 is TGTGCCAGCAGTGAAGCAGAGGTTAGCTCCTATAATTCACCCCTCCACTTT. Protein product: CASSEAEVSSYNSPLHF.

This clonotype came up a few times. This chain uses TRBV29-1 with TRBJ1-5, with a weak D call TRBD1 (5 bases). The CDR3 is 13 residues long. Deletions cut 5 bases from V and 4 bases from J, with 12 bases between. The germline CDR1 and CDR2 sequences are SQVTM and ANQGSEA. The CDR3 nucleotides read TGCAGCGTTTCACAGGCCCCTAATCAGCCCCAGCATTTT. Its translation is CSVSQAPNQPQHF.

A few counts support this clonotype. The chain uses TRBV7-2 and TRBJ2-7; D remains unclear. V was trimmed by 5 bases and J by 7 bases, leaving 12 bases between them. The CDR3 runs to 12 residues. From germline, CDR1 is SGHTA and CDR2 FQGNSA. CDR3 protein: CASSPTTAEQYF. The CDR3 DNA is TGTGCCAGCAGCCCAACAACAGCGGAGCAGTACTTC.

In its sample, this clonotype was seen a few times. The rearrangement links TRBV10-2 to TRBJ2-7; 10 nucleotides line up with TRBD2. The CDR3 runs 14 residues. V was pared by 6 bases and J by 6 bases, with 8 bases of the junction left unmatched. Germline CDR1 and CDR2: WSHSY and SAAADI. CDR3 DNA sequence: TGCGCCAGCAGCCCGACTAGCGGGCGGGGCGAGCAGTACTTC. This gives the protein CASSPTSGRGEQYF.

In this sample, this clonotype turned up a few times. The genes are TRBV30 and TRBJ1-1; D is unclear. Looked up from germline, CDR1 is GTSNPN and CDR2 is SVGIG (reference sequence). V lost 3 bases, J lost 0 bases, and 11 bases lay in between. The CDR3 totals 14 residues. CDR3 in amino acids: CAWSRWELNTEAFF. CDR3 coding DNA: TGTGCCTGGAGCCGCTGGGAGCTGAACACTGAAGCTTTCTTT.

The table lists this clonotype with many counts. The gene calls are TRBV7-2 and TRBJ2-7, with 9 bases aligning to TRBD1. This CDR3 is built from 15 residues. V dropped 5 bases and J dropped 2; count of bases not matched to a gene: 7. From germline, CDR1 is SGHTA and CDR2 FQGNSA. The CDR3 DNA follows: TGTGCCAGCAGCCCCCAGGGGACAGGGCCCTACGAGCAGTACTTC. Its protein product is CASSPQGTGPYEQYF.

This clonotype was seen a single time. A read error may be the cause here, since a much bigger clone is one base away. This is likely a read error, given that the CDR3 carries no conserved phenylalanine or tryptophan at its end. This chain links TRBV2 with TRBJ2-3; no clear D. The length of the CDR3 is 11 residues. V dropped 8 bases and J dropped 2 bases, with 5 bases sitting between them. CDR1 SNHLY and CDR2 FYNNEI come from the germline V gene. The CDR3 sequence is CASLLTDTQYS. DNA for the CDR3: TGTGCCAGCCTACTCACAGATACGCAGTATTCT.

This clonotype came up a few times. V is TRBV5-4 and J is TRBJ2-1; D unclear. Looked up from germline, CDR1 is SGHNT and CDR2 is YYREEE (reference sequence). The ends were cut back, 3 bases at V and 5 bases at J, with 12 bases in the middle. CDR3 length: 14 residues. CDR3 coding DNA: TGTGCCAGCAGCTGGCCACGGAACGACAATGAGCAGTTCTTC. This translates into CASSWPRNDNEQFF.

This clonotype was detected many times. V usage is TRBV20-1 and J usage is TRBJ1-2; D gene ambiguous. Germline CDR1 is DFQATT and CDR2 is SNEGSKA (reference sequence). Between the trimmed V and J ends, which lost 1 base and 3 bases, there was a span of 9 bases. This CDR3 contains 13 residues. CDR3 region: CSARVGSDYGYTF. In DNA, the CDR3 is TGCAGTGCTAGAGTGGGGAGTGACTATGGCTACACCTTC.

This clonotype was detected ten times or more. For the CDR3, the DNA is TGTGCCAGCAGCTGGGGGGGGGACAATGAGCAGTTCTTC. This codes for CASSWGGDNEQFF. The genes are TRBV14 and TRBJ2-1; 7 bases line up with TRBD2. V gave up 5 bases and J gave up 5 bases; unmatched junction bases: 3. The CDR3 is made up of 13 amino acids. Germline V gives CDR1 SGHDN, CDR2 FVKESK.

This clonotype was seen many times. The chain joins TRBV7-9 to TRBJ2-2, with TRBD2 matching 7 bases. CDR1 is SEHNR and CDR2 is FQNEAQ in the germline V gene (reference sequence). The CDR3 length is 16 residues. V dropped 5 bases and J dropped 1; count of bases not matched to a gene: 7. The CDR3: CASSPTGGGNTGELFF. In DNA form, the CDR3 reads TGTGCCAGCAGCCCCACTGGCGGGGGGAACACCGGGGAGCTGTTTTTT.

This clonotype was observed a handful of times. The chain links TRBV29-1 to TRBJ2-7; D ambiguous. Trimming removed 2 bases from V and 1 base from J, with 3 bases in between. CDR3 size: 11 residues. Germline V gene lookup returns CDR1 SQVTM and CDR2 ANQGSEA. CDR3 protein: CSVEMSYEQYF. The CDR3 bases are TGCAGCGTTGAAATGTCCTACGAGCAGTACTTC.